The 17 T cell receptor beta chains listed next were all sequenced from one sample in a study of blood T cell repertoires in COVID-19. Method: immunoSEQ multiplex PCR; TCRdb's copy keeps in-frame clones and lacks some. The table has roughly 280,000 clones, 89% seen once. Sequenced sample: peripheral blood. The receptor source for this set is a middle-aged man with acute or convalescent COVID-19.

The rearrangement uses TRBV6-1 and TRBJ1-5, with 7 bases lining up with TRBD1. Trimming removed 0 bases from V and 0 bases from J; junction bases left unmatched: 5. CDR3 length: 17 amino acids. Per the germline V gene, CDR1 is MNHNS and CDR2 is SASEGT. CDR3 in amino acids: CASSEATGIYSNQPQHF. CDR3 coding DNA: TGTGCCAGCAGTGAAGCGACAGGGATCTATAGCAATCAGCCCCAGCATTTT.

The rearrangement links TRBV7-9 to TRBJ2-1; D not resolved. Germline CDR1 reads SEHNR; CDR2 reads FQNEAQ (reference sequence). CDR3 size: 11 residues. Trimming took 3 bases from V and 9 from J, leaving 6 bases between them. This CDR3 reads CASSFGSEQFF. The CDR3 bases are TGTGCCAGCAGCTTTGGCTCTGAGCAGTTCTTC.

The rearrangement links TRBV6-5 to TRBJ1-1; 7 positions agree with TRBD1. The CDR3 extends over 11 amino acids. The germline CDR1 and CDR2 sequences are MNHEY and SVGAGI. Trimming cost V 6 bases and J 14 bases; bases outside gene matches: 9. This CDR3 reads CASRHDRVGFF. Written as DNA, the CDR3 is TGTGCCAGCAGACATGACAGGGTTGGATTCTTT.

This chain uses TRBV6-5 with TRBJ2-4, with D possibly being TRBD1 (5 bases). The germline V gene has CDR1 MNHEY and CDR2 SVGAGI. The CDR3 runs 15 residues. Trimming stripped 2 bases from V and 0 bases from J, with 8 bases between. The CDR3 loop is CASSYRGAAKNIQYF. The DNA for the CDR3 is TGTGCCAGCAGTTACAGGGGTGCAGCCAAAAACATTCAGTACTTC.

This clone came up a few times. This chain uses TRBV27 with TRBJ1-6, with 9 bases aligning to TRBD1. V shed 8 bases and J 12 bases; nucleotides not matched to a gene: 11. The CDR3 covers 14 residues. Germline V gives CDR1 MNHEY, CDR2 SMNVEV (reference sequence). The CDR3 is CASRPGTGYKPLHF. The CDR3 DNA is TGTGCCAGCCGTCCAGGGACAGGGTACAAACCCCTCCACTTT.

The gene calls are TRBV5-4 and TRBJ1-3, with 9 bases lining up with TRBD1. The CDR3 is 17 residues long. Per the germline V gene, CDR1 is SGHNT and CDR2 is YYREEE (reference sequence). With 3 bases clipped from V and 0 bases from J, the junction kept 7 bases outside the gene matches. The CDR3 sequence is CASSSGQGPSSGNTIYF. In nucleotides, the CDR3 is TGTGCCAGCAGCTCTGGACAGGGGCCAAGCTCTGGAAACACCATATATTTT. The entire variable domain, with the rest obtained from reference TRBV5-4 and TRBJ1-3, is as follows: ETGVTQSPTHLIKTRGQQVTLRCSSQSGHNTVSWYQQALGQGPQFIFQYYREEENGRGNFPPRFSGLQFPNYSSELNVNALELDDSALYLCASSSGQGPSSGNTIYFGEGSWLTVV.

V is TRBV7-9 and J is TRBJ2-1, with a weak D call TRBD1 (5 bases). V gave up 0 bases and J gave up 9 bases, with 15 bases separating them. This CDR3 has 15 residues. Germline-derived CDR1 and CDR2 are SEHNR and FQNEAQ (reference sequence). The CDR3 DNA is TGTGCCAGCAGCTTAGCGCAGGGTACGCTTAGTGAGCAGTTCTTC. This encodes CASSLAQGTLSEQFF.

The rearrangement joins TRBV15 to TRBJ1-1; D call uncertain. The CDR3 covers 15 residues. With 1 base removed from V and 4 bases from J, the gap between germline ends came to 13 bases. The germline CDR1 and CDR2 sequences are LNHNV and YYDKDF (reference sequence). The CDR3 nucleotides read TGTGCCACCAGCAGAGGTTTCGGGAGCGGCACTGAAGCTTTCTTT. It is translated as CATSRGFGSGTEAFF.

J is TRBJ1-5 and V is TRBV20-1; D ambiguous. Germline lookup yields CDR1 DFQATT and CDR2 SNEGSKA (reference sequence). CDR3 length equals 14 residues. V gave up 3 bases and J gave up 2 bases, with 11 bases separating them. The CDR3 region is CSASTQRGNQPQHF. CDR3 in DNA: TGCAGTGCTAGTACCCAGAGGGGCAATCAGCCCCAGCATTTT.

This chain links TRBV7-2 with TRBJ2-7, with TRBD2 as a possible D gene (5 bases). This CDR3 is 15 amino acids long. Trimming removed 0 bases from V and 1 base from J, with 10 bases in between. Germline V gene sequence: CDR1 SGHTA, CDR2 FQGNSA. The CDR3 loop reads CASSLASLASYEQYF. CDR3 in DNA: TGTGCCAGCAGCTTAGCTTCTCTAGCATCCTACGAGCAGTACTTC.

In this sample, this clone turned up a few times. The V and J genes are TRBV9 and TRBJ1-3, with D possibly matching TRBD1 (5 bases). Germline-derived CDR1 and CDR2 are SGDLS and YYNGEE. V was cut by 4 bases and J by 10 bases, with 15 bases left in between. The CDR3 runs 13 residues. This CDR3 is CASSPGDSLTIYF. As DNA, the CDR3 is TGTGCCAGCAGCCCGGGGGACTCCCTTACCATATATTTT. Together with reference TRBV9 and TRBJ1-3, the CDR3 gives the full variable domain: DSGVTQTPKHLITATGQRVTLRCSPRSGDLSVYWYQQSLDQGLQFLIQYYNGEERAKGNILERFSAQQFPDLHSELNLSSLELGDSALYFCASSPGDSLTIYFGEGSWLTVV.

V and J are TRBV5-5 and TRBJ2-1; maybe TRBD2 (5 bases). The CDR3 length is 14 residues. Germline loops: CDR1 SGHKS, CDR2 YYEKEE (reference sequence). The ends were cut back, 6 bases at V and 10 bases at J, with 20 bases in the middle. This CDR3 is CASTTVAGAREQFF. The CDR3 DNA reads as TGTGCCAGCACCACGGTCGCGGGCGCCCGAGAGCAGTTCTTC.

This clone has a single count. V usage is TRBV19 and J usage is TRBJ1-6; tentatively, D is TRBD1 (6 bases). The CDR3 sequence is 13 residues long. Deletions cut 5 bases from V and 7 bases from J, with 9 bases between. In germline, CDR1 is LNHDA, CDR2 SQIVND (reference sequence). The CDR3 coding sequence is TGTGCCAGTAGTTACAGGGAAAATTCACCCCTCCACTTT. This encodes CASSYRENSPLHF.

The rearrangement uses TRBV5-1 and TRBJ2-7, with TRBD1 identical over 8 bases. This CDR3 contains 13 residues. From germline, CDR1 is SGHRS and CDR2 YFSETQ. V lost 4 bases to trimming and J lost 5 bases; unmatched junction nucleotides: 5. CDR3 in amino acids: CASSPQTGDEQYF. DNA of the CDR3: TGCGCCAGCAGCCCACAGACAGGGGACGAGCAGTACTTC.

The V gene is TRBV6-5, the J gene TRBJ2-5; 10 bases map to TRBD1. Germline CDR1 MNHEY, CDR2 SVGAGI. CDR3 length: 13 amino acids. With 8 bases clipped from V and 4 bases from J, the junction kept 4 bases outside the gene matches. The CDR3 nucleotides read TGTGCCAGCGGCCGGACAGGGGGAGAGACCCAGTACTTC. Protein sequence: CASGRTGGETQYF.

J is TRBJ1-2 and V is TRBV5-8, with 8 bases lining up with TRBD1. There are 14 residues in the CDR3. Germline V CDR1 and CDR2: SGHTS, YDEGEE. V dropped 2 bases and J dropped 4; count of bases not matched to a gene: 4. The DNA of the CDR3 is TGTGCCAGCAGCTTCCGGGGGACAGGCTATGGCTACACCTTC. Encoded protein: CASSFRGTGYGYTF.

This chain uses TRBV5-6 with TRBJ2-1; a weak D match, TRBD1 (6 bases). Germline V CDR1 and CDR2: SGHDT, YYEEEE. The ends were cut back, 0 bases at V and 3 bases at J, with 13 bases in the middle. CDR3 length: 16 amino acids. The CDR3 region is CASSLAARGGYNEQFF. As DNA, the CDR3 is TGTGCCAGCAGCTTGGCCGCCAGGGGCGGCTACAATGAGCAGTTCTTC.